These 19 T cell receptor beta chains came from one sample sequenced in a study of cytomegalovirus exposure and HLA in healthy donors. Primers for the PCR totalled 60 Vbeta and 13 Jbeta. Sequencing was performed with immunoSEQ multiplex PCR; in TCRdb, only in-frame clones are kept and a portion is missing. The sample lists 160,000 or so clones; 70% to 85% were seen once. The sequencing sample was made of PBMCs. The receptors were sampled from a man under 40 in good health and CMV-seropositive.

The V gene is TRBV4-3, the J gene TRBJ1-3, with D possibly being TRBD1 (6 bases). CDR3 length: 15 residues. Germline CDR1 LGHNA, CDR2 YSLEER. The V gene lost 0 bases and the J gene lost 4 bases, with 10 bases spanning the gap. The CDR3 here is CASSQDIGQGNTIYF. The CDR3 nucleotides are TGCGCCAGCAGCCAAGATATCGGACAGGGAAACACCATATATTTT.

The V gene is TRBV30, the J gene TRBJ1-4; 8 positions match TRBD1. V dropped 2 bases and J dropped 3; count of bases not matched to a gene: 2. Germline V gives CDR1 GTSNPN, CDR2 SVGIG (reference sequence). The CDR3 spans 14 residues. CDR3 region: CAWSRQGSNEKLFF. CDR3 DNA: TGTGCCTGGAGTAGACAGGGGTCTAATGAAAAACTGTTTTTT.

This chain uses TRBV5-3 with TRBJ1-5; tentative D call: TRBD1 (5 bases). TRBV5-3 is marked as an open reading frame, function uncertain. The length of the CDR3 is 14 residues. Trimming shortened V by 4 bases and J by 2 bases, and 10 bases separated the two germline ends. The CDR3 nucleotides are TGTGCCAGAAGCCCCTGGGGGGGCAATCAGCCCCAGCATTTT. It specifies CARSPWGGNQPQHF.

The V call is TRBV18, the J call TRBJ2-5, with a tentative D call TRBD2 (5 bases). The CDR3 sequence is 14 residues long. V was clipped by 6 bases and J by 5 bases, with 16 bases between them. The germline V gene has CDR1 KGHSH and CDR2 LQKENI. The CDR3 protein is CASSPAGRAETQYF. In nucleotides, the CDR3 is TGTGCCAGCTCCCCAGCTGGGAGAGCCGAGACCCAGTACTTC.

The chain carries TRBV7-9 and TRBJ1-4, with D possibly TRBD1 on 6 matching bases. Trimming removed 5 bases from V and 5 bases from J, with 12 bases in between. The CDR3 contains 14 residues. The germline V gene has CDR1 SEHNR and CDR2 FQNEAQ (reference sequence). This CDR3 is CASSPTGFNEKLFF. DNA of the CDR3: TGTGCCAGCAGCCCGACAGGCTTCAATGAAAAACTGTTTTTT.

V usage is TRBV7-3 and J usage is TRBJ2-7, with D hard to call. The CDR3 length is 13 residues. With 5 bases removed from V and 7 bases from J, the gap between germline ends came to 15 bases. Per germline, CDR1 SGHTA and CDR2 FQGTGA. For the CDR3, the DNA is TGTGCCAGCAGCCCCACGCACTCCCTGGAGCAGTACTTC. Translation gives CASSPTHSLEQYF. Together with reference TRBV7-3 and TRBJ2-7, the CDR3 gives the full variable domain: GAGVSQTPSNKVTEKGKYVELRCDPISGHTALYWYRQSLGQGPEFLIYFQGTGAADDSGLPNDRFFAVRPEGSVSTLKIQRTERGDSAVYLCASSPTHSLEQYFGPGTRLTVT.

The rearrangement uses TRBV19 and TRBJ1-1, with 9 bases aligning to TRBD1. This CDR3 has 16 residues. Per germline, CDR1 LNHDA and CDR2 SQIVND (reference sequence). V trimming: 5 bases; J trimming: 1 base; junction bases outside the gene matches: 8. CDR3 sequence reads: CASSAGTGRENTEAFF. DNA of the CDR3: TGTGCCAGTAGTGCCGGGACAGGGAGGGAGAACACTGAAGCTTTCTTT.

This chain joins TRBV28 and TRBJ1-2; TRBD1 matches 7 bases. Looked up from germline, CDR1 is MDHEN and CDR2 is SYDVKM. J gave up 0 bases and V 6 bases, and 4 bases lay outside the gene matches. This CDR3 spans 14 amino acids. CDR3 in DNA: TGTGCCAGCAGCTCGGGACAGCCTAACTATGGCTACACCTTC. It codes for CASSSGQPNYGYTF.

This clone was detected only a few times. The chain joins TRBV29-1 to TRBJ2-1; TRBD1 matches at 9 bases. CDR1 is SQVTM, CDR2 ANQGSEA, per germline. The CDR3 length is 14 residues. J gave up 10 bases and V 5 bases, and 12 bases lay outside the gene matches. CDR3 amino acids: CSVPTGGATDEQFF. DNA of the CDR3: TGCAGCGTTCCTACAGGGGGCGCGACTGACGAGCAGTTCTTC.

V is TRBV10-3 and J is TRBJ2-2, with 9 bases that match TRBD1. Unmatched junction bases numbered 9, after V lost 6 bases and J lost 4 bases. CDR3 length: 16 residues. CDR1 and CDR2 from the germline V gene are ENHRY and SYGVKD. The CDR3 DNA reads as TGTGCCATCAGGGGGGGGACAGGGTCGATCACCGGGGAGCTGTTTTTT. It encodes CAIRGGTGSITGELFF.

V gene TRBV7-9 combines with J gene TRBJ2-7; a weak D match, TRBD2 (7 bases). The V end was cut by 5 bases, the J end by 3 bases, with 20 bases between. CDR3 length: 16 amino acids. Germline V gives CDR1 SEHNR, CDR2 FQNEAQ (reference sequence). The CDR3 here is CASSAFQGRGNYEQYF. DNA of the CDR3: TGTGCCAGCAGCGCCTTTCAGGGGAGGGGAAACTACGAGCAGTACTTC.

The V gene is TRBV9, the J gene TRBJ2-3; the match to TRBD2 covers 8 bases. The ends lost 0 bases at V and 4 bases at J; junction bases unmatched: 4. Germline loops: CDR1 SGDLS, CDR2 YYNGEE. This CDR3 contains 15 residues. The CDR3 DNA reads as TGTGCCAGCAGCGTAGTCGGGGGGGCGGCAGATACGCAGTATTTT. Its protein is CASSVVGGAADTQYF.

The chain employs TRBV10-2 and TRBJ2-1; TRBD2 might be the D (6 bases). Looked up from germline, CDR1 is WSHSY and CDR2 is SAAADI. V lost 7 bases and J 3 bases, leaving 10 bases between the germline ends. The CDR3 is made up of 13 amino acids. The CDR3: CASTAGHYNEQFF. CDR3 nucleotides: TGCGCCAGCACTGCGGGGCACTACAATGAGCAGTTCTTC.

The V gene is TRBV16, the J gene TRBJ1-3; maybe TRBD1 (5 bases). The V gene's germline CDR1 is KGHSY and CDR2 FQNENV. V gave up 1 base and J gave up 0 bases, with 7 bases separating them. The CDR3 extends over 15 amino acids. CDR3 bases: TGTGCCAGCAGCCAATTCACAGGCTCTGGAAACACCATATATTTT. This translates into CASSQFTGSGNTIYF. Full variable domain (missing parts from reference TRBV16 and TRBJ1-3): GEEVAQTPKHLVRGEGQKAKLYCAPIKGHSYVFWYQQVLKNEFKFLISFQNENVFDETGMPKERFSAKCLPNSPCSLEIQATKLEDSAVYFCASSQFTGSGNTIYFGEGSWLTVV.

The rearrangement joins TRBV7-9 to TRBJ2-7, with TRBD2 identical over 8 bases. The CDR3 length is 14 residues. Germline lookup yields CDR1 SEHNR and CDR2 FQNEAQ (reference sequence). V shed 5 bases and J 7 bases; nucleotides not matched to a gene: 10. CDR3 sequence reads: CASSPSGGLGEQYF. In DNA form, the CDR3 reads TGTGCCAGCAGCCCGAGCGGGGGCTTGGGGGAGCAGTACTTC.

The chain links TRBV7-3 to TRBJ2-5, with D possibly TRBD2 on 5 matching bases. The CDR3 runs 14 residues. The V end was cut by 5 bases, the J end by 5 bases, with 15 bases between. Per germline, CDR1 SGHTA and CDR2 FQGTGA. CDR3 nucleotides: TGTGCCAGCAGCCCCCGGGGTGGGCGGGAGACCCAGTACTTC. Amino acids: CASSPRGGRETQYF.

DNA of the CDR3: TGTGCCAGCCAAAATGCGGTACAAGAGACCCAGTACTTC. As protein: CASQNAVQETQYF. This chain connects TRBV6-1 to TRBJ2-5; D is uncertain. This CDR3 has 13 residues. V lost 8 bases and J 2 bases, leaving 12 bases between the germline ends. Germline CDR1 and CDR2: MNHNS and SASEGT.

This chain joins TRBV9 and TRBJ2-7, with a possible D match to TRBD1 (5 bases). V was shortened by 3 bases and J by 4 bases, with 17 bases between the two germline ends. The CDR3 is made up of 15 amino acids. Germline lookup yields CDR1 SGDLS and CDR2 YYNGEE. The CDR3 spells CASSASTGTDYEQYF. CDR3 nucleotide sequence: TGTGCCAGCAGCGCTTCCACAGGAACCGATTACGAGCAGTACTTC.

This rearrangement joins TRBV5-6 to TRBJ2-1, with a weak D call TRBD1 (6 bases). This CDR3 is 15 amino acids long. Germline CDR1 reads SGHDT; CDR2 reads YYEEEE. V lost 0 bases and J lost 2, with 9 bases in between. The CDR3 coding sequence is TGTGCCAGCAGCTTGGTTGGGGGCGCCTACAATGAGCAGTTCTTC. Translation gives CASSLVGGAYNEQFF.